The 8 T cell receptor beta chains below were found in one sample sequenced in a study of T cells in Graves' hyperthyroidism and ophthalmopathy. Template material for amplifying TCR beta CDR3 regions consisted of RNA transcripts. Researchers ran a first-round RT-PCR on the TCR CDR3 using the HTBI primer set. Each CDR3 protein is one row after TCRdb ran MiXCR on the multiplex PCR reads. In the table there are 450,000 to 700,000 distinct CDR3 sequences, about half of which are singletons. The sequencing input was peripheral blood or thyroid tissue (not recorded which). The receptors originated from a woman aged 18-29 years with Graves' hyperthyroidism.

This sequence joins TRBV19 and TRBJ2-2, with 10 bases that match TRBD1. The CDR3 consists of 14 residues. The germline V gene has CDR1 LNHDA and CDR2 SQIVND (reference sequence). J lost 6 bases, V lost 7 bases, and 5 bases had no gene match. This CDR3 is CASIGTGVAGELFF. CDR3 sequence (DNA): TGTGCCAGTATAGGGACAGGGGTCGCCGGGGAGCTGTTTTTT.

The rearrangement uses TRBV5-1 and TRBJ2-7; TRBD2 agrees at 8 bases. V gave up 3 bases and J gave up 1 base; unmatched junction bases: 6. This CDR3 has 15 amino acids. Germline values: CDR1 SGHRS, CDR2 YFSETQ. The CDR3 nucleotides read TGCGCCAGCAGCTACAGAGCGGGAGAGTCCTACGAGCAGTACTTC. Amino acid sequence: CASSYRAGESYEQYF. Variable domain in full (rest from reference TRBV5-1 and TRBJ2-7): KAGVTQTPRYLIKTRGQQVTLSCSPISGHRSVSWYQQTPGQGLQFLFEYFSETQRNKGNFPGRFSGRQFSNSRSEMNVSTLELGDSALYLCASSYRAGESYEQYFGPGTRLTVT.

The chain links TRBV15 to TRBJ2-7; TRBD2 matches 8 bases. After removal of 3 bases from V and 3 bases from J, the junction contained 10 bases not matched to a gene. The CDR3 consists of 16 residues. Germline V gene sequence: CDR1 LNHNV, CDR2 YYDKDF (reference sequence). DNA of the CDR3: TGTGCCACCAGCAGGTCCGTAGCGGGAACTTTCTACGAGCAGTACTTC. This codes for CATSRSVAGTFYEQYF. The entire variable domain, with the rest obtained from reference TRBV15 and TRBJ2-7, is as follows: DAMVIQNPRYQVTQFGKPVTLSCSQTLNHNVMYWYQQKSSQAPKLLFHYYDKDFNNEADTPDNFQSRRPNTSFCFLDIRSPGLGDTAMYLCATSRSVAGTFYEQYFGPGTRLTVT.

This chain links TRBV10-3 with TRBJ1-6; D possibly corresponds to TRBD1 (6 bases). This CDR3 is built from 15 residues. The germline V gene has CDR1 ENHRY and CDR2 SYGVKD. V lost 0 bases and J lost 10, with 13 bases in between. In nucleotides, the CDR3 is TGTGCCATCAGTGAGTCTTCAGGGGCGGGCTCACCCCTCCACTTT. It encodes CAISESSGAGSPLHF.

V usage is TRBV20-1 and J usage is TRBJ2-7; TRBD2 matches at 11 bases. Matching the DNA end better, TRBJ2-1 makes the J call doubtful. CDR1 DFQATT and CDR2 SNEGSKA come from the germline V gene (reference sequence). CDR3 length equals 14 residues. The CDR3 spells CSAPGTSGYNEQFF. The CDR3 nucleotides read TGCAGTGCCCCCGGGACTAGCGGCTACAATGAGCAGTTCTTC.

This clonotype showed up many times. The chain recombines TRBV29-1 with TRBJ1-1, with D possibly being TRBD1 (6 bases). CDR1 is SQVTM and CDR2 is ANQGSEA in the germline V gene. The CDR3 is made up of 14 amino acids. The V end lost 1 base, the J end lost 5 bases, and 14 bases lay between the germline ends. The CDR3 DNA follows: TGCAGCGTTGAAGGGGGCAGGGGAGCAACTGAAGCTTTCTTT. It encodes CSVEGGRGATEAFF.

The table lists this clonotype with many counts. The rearrangement uses TRBV6-5 and TRBJ2-2; the D gene is possibly TRBD2 (5 bases). The germline V gene encodes CDR1 MNHEY and CDR2 SVGAGI. The CDR3 is made up of 15 amino acids. Trimming pared 5 bases from V and 4 bases from J, leaving 14 bases between. CDR3 loop: CASSAGQTGTGELFF. The CDR3 region has the DNA TGTGCCAGCAGTGCGGGCCAGACGGGCACCGGGGAGCTGTTTTTT.

This clonotype was seen repeatedly, ten times or more. The V and J genes are TRBV19 and TRBJ1-2, with a possible D match to TRBD1 (5 bases). Trimming shortened V by 7 bases and J by 2 bases, and 14 bases separated the two germline ends. This CDR3 has 14 residues. Per the germline V gene, CDR1 is LNHDA and CDR2 is SQIVND (reference sequence). The CDR3 nucleotides read TGTGCCAGTATTCGTGGAGACAGAAACTATGGCTACACCTTC. It is translated as CASIRGDRNYGYTF. Variable domain in full (rest from reference TRBV19 and TRBJ1-2): DGGITQSPKYLFRKEGQNVTLSCEQNLNHDAMYWYRQDPGQGLRLIYYSQIVNDFQKGDIAEGYSVSREKKESFPLTVTSAQKNPTAFYLCASIRGDRNYGYTFGSGTRLTVV.